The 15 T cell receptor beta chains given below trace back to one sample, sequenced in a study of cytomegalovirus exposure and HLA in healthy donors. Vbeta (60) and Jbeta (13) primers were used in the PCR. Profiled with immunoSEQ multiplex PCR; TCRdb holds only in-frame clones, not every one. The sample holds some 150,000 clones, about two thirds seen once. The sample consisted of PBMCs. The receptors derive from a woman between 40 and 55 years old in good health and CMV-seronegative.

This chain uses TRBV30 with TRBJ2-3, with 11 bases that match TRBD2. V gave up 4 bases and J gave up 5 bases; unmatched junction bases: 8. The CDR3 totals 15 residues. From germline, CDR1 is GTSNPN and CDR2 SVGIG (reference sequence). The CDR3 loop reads CAWKVAGGAGDTQYF. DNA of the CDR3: TGTGCCTGGAAGGTAGCGGGGGGGGCTGGAGATACGCAGTATTTT.

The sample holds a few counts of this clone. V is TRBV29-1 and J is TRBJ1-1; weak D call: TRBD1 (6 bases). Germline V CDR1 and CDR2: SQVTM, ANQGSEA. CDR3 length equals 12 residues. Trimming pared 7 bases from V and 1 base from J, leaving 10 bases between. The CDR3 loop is CSGDTTNTEAFF. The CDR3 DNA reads TGCAGCGGGGACACGACGAACACTGAAGCTTTCTTT. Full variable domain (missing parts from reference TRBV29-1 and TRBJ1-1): SAVISQKPSRDICQRGTSLTIQCQVDSQVTMMFWYRQQPGQSLTLIATANQGSEATYESGFVIDKFPISRPNLTFSTLTVSNMSPEDSSIYLCSGDTTNTEAFFGQGTRLTVV.

DNA of the CDR3: TGCGCCACGAAACAGGGGAACTATAATTCACCCCTCCACTTT. Amino acid sequence: CATKQGNYNSPLHF. This sequence joins TRBV5-1 and TRBJ1-6; TRBD1 aligns across 7 bases. The CDR3 has 14 amino acids. In germline, CDR1 is SGHRS, CDR2 YFSETQ. V gave up 9 bases and J gave up 3 bases; unmatched junction bases: 6.

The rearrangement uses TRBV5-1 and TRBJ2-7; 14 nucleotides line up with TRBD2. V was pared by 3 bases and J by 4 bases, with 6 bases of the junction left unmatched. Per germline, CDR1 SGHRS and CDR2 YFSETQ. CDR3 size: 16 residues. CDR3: CASSSKGTSGGYEQYF. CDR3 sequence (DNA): TGCGCCAGCAGCTCCAAAGGGACTAGCGGGGGTTACGAGCAGTACTTC.

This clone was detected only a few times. The CDR3 sequence: CASSPQSNEQFF. The CDR3, as DNA: TGTGCCAGCAGTCCCCAATCCAATGAGCAGTTCTTC. The rearrangement uses TRBV2 and TRBJ2-1; D uncertain. This CDR3 is 12 amino acids long. With 5 bases removed from V and 6 bases from J, the gap between germline ends came to 8 bases. In germline, CDR1 is SNHLY, CDR2 FYNNEI.

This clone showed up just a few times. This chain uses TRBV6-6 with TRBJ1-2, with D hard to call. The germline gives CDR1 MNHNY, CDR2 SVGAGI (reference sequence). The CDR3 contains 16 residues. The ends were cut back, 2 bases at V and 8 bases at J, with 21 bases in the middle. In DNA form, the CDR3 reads TGTGCCAGCAGTTACCGCCCGGAAGGCCGGGATGGAGGCTACACCTTC. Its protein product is CASSYRPEGRDGGYTF.

The CDR3 bases are TGTGCCAGCAGCTTAGGACAGCAGTATTCACCCCTCCACTTT. Amino acids: CASSLGQQYSPLHF. This sequence joins TRBV7-8 and TRBJ1-6; D might be TRBD1 (5 bases). V lost 1 base and J 8 bases, leaving 9 bases between the germline ends. This CDR3 is built from 14 residues. Germline values: CDR1 SGHVS, CDR2 FQNEAQ.

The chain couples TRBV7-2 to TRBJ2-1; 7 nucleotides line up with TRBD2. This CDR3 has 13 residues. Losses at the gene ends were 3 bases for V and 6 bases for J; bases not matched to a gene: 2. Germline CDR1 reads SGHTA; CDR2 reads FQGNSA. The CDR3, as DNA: TGTGCCAGCAGCTTCGAGCGGGGCAATGAGCAGTTCTTC. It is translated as CASSFERGNEQFF. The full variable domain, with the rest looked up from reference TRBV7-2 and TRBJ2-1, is GAGVSQSPSNKVTEKGKDVELRCDPISGHTALYWYRQSLGQGLEFLIYFQGNSAPDKSGLPSDRFSAERTGGSVSTLTIQRTQQEDSAVYLCASSFERGNEQFFGPGTRLTVL.

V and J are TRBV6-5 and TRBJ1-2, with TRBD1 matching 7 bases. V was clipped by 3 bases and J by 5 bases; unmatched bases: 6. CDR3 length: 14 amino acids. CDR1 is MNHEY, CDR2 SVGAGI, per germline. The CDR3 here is CASSYGQAGYGYTF. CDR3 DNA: TGTGCCAGCAGTTATGGACAGGCGGGATATGGCTACACCTTC.

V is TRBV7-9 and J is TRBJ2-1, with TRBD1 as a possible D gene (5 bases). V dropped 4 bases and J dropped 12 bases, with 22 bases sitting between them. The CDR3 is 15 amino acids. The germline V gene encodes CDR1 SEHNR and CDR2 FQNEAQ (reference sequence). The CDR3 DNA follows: TGTGCCAGCAGCTCCTTTCCCGGAGCCGTGACAGCGCAGTTCTTC. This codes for CASSSFPGAVTAQFF.

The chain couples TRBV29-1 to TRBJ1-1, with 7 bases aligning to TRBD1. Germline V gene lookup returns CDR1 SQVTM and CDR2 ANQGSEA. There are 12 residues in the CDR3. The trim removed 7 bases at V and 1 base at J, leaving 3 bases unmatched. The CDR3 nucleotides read TGCAGCGGGTACAGGGGGAACACTGAAGCTTTCTTT. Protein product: CSGYRGNTEAFF.

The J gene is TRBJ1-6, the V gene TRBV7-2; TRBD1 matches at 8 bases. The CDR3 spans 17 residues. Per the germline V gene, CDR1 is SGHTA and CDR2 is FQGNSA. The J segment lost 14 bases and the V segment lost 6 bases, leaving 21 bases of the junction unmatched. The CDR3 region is CASSRYPPGQVMISLHF. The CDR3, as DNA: TGTGCCAGCAGTCGCTATCCCCCGGGACAGGTCATGATCTCCCTCCACTTT.

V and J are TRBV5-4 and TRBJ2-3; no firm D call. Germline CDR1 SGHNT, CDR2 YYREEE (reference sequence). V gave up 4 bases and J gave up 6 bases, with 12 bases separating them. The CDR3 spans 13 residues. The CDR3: CASSLYMSDTQYF. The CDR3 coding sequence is TGTGCCAGCAGCCTATATATGTCCGATACGCAGTATTTT.

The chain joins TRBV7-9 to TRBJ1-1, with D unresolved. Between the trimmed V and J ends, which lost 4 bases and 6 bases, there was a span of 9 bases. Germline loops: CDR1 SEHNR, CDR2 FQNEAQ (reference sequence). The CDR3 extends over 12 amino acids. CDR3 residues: CASSSTGAEAFF. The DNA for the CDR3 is TGTGCCAGCAGCTCTACGGGTGCTGAAGCTTTCTTT. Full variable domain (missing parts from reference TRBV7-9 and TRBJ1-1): DTGVSQNPRHKITKRGQNVTFRCDPISEHNRLYWYRQTLGQGPEFLTYFQNEAQLEKSRLLSDRFSAERPKGSFSTLEIQRTEQGDSAMYLCASSSTGAEAFFGQGTRLTVV.

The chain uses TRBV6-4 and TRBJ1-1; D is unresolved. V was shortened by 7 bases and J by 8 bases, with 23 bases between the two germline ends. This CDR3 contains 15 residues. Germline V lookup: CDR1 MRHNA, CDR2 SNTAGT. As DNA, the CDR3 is TGTGCCAGCAAGTGGGAGGCGTTGGCGGGTGGGGAAGCTTTCTTT. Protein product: CASKWEALAGGEAFF.